These T cell receptor beta chains were read from a single sample in a study of cytomegalovirus exposure and HLA in healthy donors. The method was immunoSEQ multiplex PCR; TCRdb's version includes in-frame clones alone and lacks a portion of them. The sample has 130,000 or so clones, 6.5% to 9.5% seen once; the top ten hold approximately 5%. The material sequenced was PBMCs. Source of these receptors: a man between 40 and 49 years old in good health and CMV-seronegative. Both conserved end residues are part of each CDR3. Fields, in order: clone size, V gene, D gene, J gene, CDR3 DNA, CDR3 protein. The D gene is left open where the match is weak. Clone size is not always given. Where it is, it says once, few, many or a class for expanded clones.

NA	TRBV29-1	NA	TRBJ2-7	TGCAGCGTTGAAGTAGGACGGCCGGGGGTCGAGCAGTACTTC	CSVEVGRPGVEQYF
few	TRBV6-5	NA	TRBJ2-1	TGTGCCAGCAGTTACGGTGTACAGACCAATGAGCAGTTCTTC	CASSYGVQTNEQFF
NA	TRBV30	TRBD2	TRBJ2-5	TGTGCCTGGAGTGGCGCGGGGGGGCGCGAGACCCAGTACTTC	CAWSGAGGRETQYF
few	TRBV7-9	NA	TRBJ1-5	TGTGCCAGCACCCGAGACAATCAGCCCCAGCATTTT	CASTRDNQPQHF
NA	TRBV7-9	NA	TRBJ1-2	TGTGCCAGCAGCTTTATGAAGGAGGGAAAACTCCTTGGCTACACCTTC	CASSFMKEGKLLGYTF
NA	TRBV27	NA	TRBJ1-2	TGTGCCAGCAGGAGAGCCGGGTTTACTAACTATGGCTACACCTTC	CASRRAGFTNYGYTF
few	TRBV18	TRBD2	TRBJ2-7	TGTGCCAGCTCACCAACTAGCGGTAGCTCCTACGAGCAGTACTTC	CASSPTSGSSYEQYF
NA	TRBV10-2	NA	TRBJ2-4	TGCGCCAGCAGTGAGCCTGGACAGAAAAACATTCAGTACTTC	CASSEPGQKNIQYF
NA	TRBV9	TRBD2	TRBJ2-5	TGTGCCAGCAGCTCCCCCGAAGAGCGGGGGTCGCCCTCCCAAGAGACCCAGTACTTC	CASSSPEERGSPSQETQYF
few	TRBV4-1	NA	TRBJ2-7	TGCGCCAGCAGCCAAGATTCTAATAGAGGTAATACCTACGAGCAGTACTTC	CASSQDSNRGNTYEQYF
few	TRBV29-1	TRBD2	TRBJ2-2	TGCAGCTCCTCGGGGGGGAACACCGGGGAGCTGTTTTTT	CSSSGGNTGELFF
NA	TRBV18	TRBD1	TRBJ1-2	TGTGCCAGCGCCTTGGGGGGACAGCACCACTATGGCTACACCTTC	CASALGGQHHYGYTF
NA	TRBV14	TRBD1	TRBJ1-2	TGTGCCAGCAGCCGAGACAGGGCTTACTATGGCTACACCTTC	CASSRDRAYYGYTF
few	TRBV19	NA	TRBJ2-2	TGTGCCAGTAGTATAGATCCTAGGGGGACGGCCGGGGAGCTGTTTTTT	CASSIDPRGTAGELFF
few	TRBV25-1	TRBD1	TRBJ2-1	TGTGCCAGCCGGGACAGAGAACTTTACAATGAGCAGTTCTTC	CASRDRELYNEQFF
few	TRBV18	NA	TRBJ1-5	TGTGCCAGCTCACCATCCGGACAAATCAATCAGCCCCAGCATTTT	CASSPSGQINQPQHF
NA	TRBV6-5	NA	TRBJ2-3	TGTGCCAGCAGTTACAGGGGACTCAATTTTTTT	CASSYRGLNFF
NA	TRBV7-2	TRBD1	TRBJ1-1	TGTGCCAGCAGCTTGGACAGGTGGAACACTGAAGCTTTCTTT	CASSLDRWNTEAFF
NA	TRBV2	TRBD1	TRBJ2-3	TGTGCCAGCAGTGAGTCTGGGCTCAGGGGGACAGATACGCAGTATTTT	CASSESGLRGTDTQYF
few	TRBV11-2	TRBD1	TRBJ1-5	TGTGCCAGCAGCTTAAGTTATCGGACAGGGCTCAATCAGCCCCAGCATTTT	CASSLSYRTGLNQPQHF
NA	TRBV25-1	TRBD2	TRBJ2-5	TGTGCCAGCAGTGAATTTGGGGGGGTCGGAGAGACCCAGTACTTC	CASSEFGGVGETQYF
NA	TRBV7-9	NA	TRBJ2-4	TGTGCCAGCAGCGGTGCGGCGGGAAACATTCAGTACTTC	CASSGAAGNIQYF
few	TRBV6-7	NA	TRBJ1-1	TGTGCCAGCAGTTGGGGGGACAACACTGAAGCTTTCTTT	CASSWGDNTEAFF
few	TRBV6-5	NA	TRBJ1-2	TGTGCCAGCAGTAGGGGTAGAGGTGGCTACACCTTC	CASSRGRGGYTF
NA	TRBV5-6	NA	TRBJ2-3	TGTGCCAGCAGCTTGGGACTGACGGATACGCAGTATTTT	CASSLGLTDTQYF
NA	TRBV7-3	NA	TRBJ1-1	TGTGCCAGCAGATTAGTGGCTGGGAACACTGAAGCTTTCTTT	CASRLVAGNTEAFF